This T cell receptor beta chain was retrieved from a study of PD-L1 blockade in urothelial cancer (dated by TCRdb to 2017 to 2019). With regard to the full study: Every patient began therapy in about 2014 and was given atezolizumab 1,200 mg intravenously every 3 weeks. Durable clinical benefit was achieved by nine patients and was not achieved by 20 patients. About 90% of the 29 patients were identified as males with urothelial cancer of bladder origin, and a prior smoking history was reported by 18 of 29 patients. Blood samples were analyzed at 3 weeks after treatment start (second dose) and at 6 weeks after treatment start. Pretreatment tumor samples and matched peripheral blood, collected serially before and after atezolizumab treatment, underwent TCR sequencing. Durable clinical benefit was defined as progression-free survival longer than 6 months, and TCR features were also tested against progression-free and overall survival. Pretreatment blood TCR-seq was available for fewer than 30 patients, at least one posttreatment blood collection was obtained for 25 or so patients, and tumor TCR-seq was available for 25 or so patients. An ECOG performance status of 0 or 1 was recorded for the patients, and 0 to 3 prior chemotherapy regimens had been received by the patients. A median of around 150,000 T cells and 80,000 to 100,000 unique TCRs was obtained from blood samples, and a median clonality of approximately 0.077 was observed. Somatic, immune and clinical correlates of response to PD-L1 blockade with atezolizumab in urothelial cancer were the focus of an exploratory multi-omic analysis. In the same patients, pretreatment tumors underwent whole exome sequencing and RNA sequencing in addition to TCR sequencing.

A total of 25 to 35 patients with locally advanced or metastatic urothelial carcinoma, treated at Memorial Sloan Kettering on a trial protocol, made up the cohort. Peripheral blood mononuclear cells were collected pretreatment and during treatment, with between 1 and 8 total time points obtained per patient. The Qiagen DNeasy Blood extraction kit was used to purify genomic DNA from total PBMCs and tumor samples. PBMCs were collected pretreatment and during treatment, and were isolated and stored as previously described. Each PCR received spiked-in synthetic TCR analog templates so that absolute template abundance could be estimated from read counts. The immunoSEQ assay used bias-controlled V and J gene primers to amplify TCRbeta CDR3 regions from genomic DNA. Rearranged TCRbeta segments were sequenced at approximately 20X coverage. For the original study's pipeline: Sequencing errors were corrected by clustering, and CDR3s were annotated against IMGT so that V, D and J genes could be assigned. Only productive TCRbeta rearrangements were used in downstream analyses, excluding out-of-frame or stop-codon sequences. Clonality was calculated as one minus the Shannon entropy normalized by the log of the number of unique productive sequences. Clones differing between time points or between blood and tumor were identified using Fisher's exact test with Benjamini-Hochberg correction, with an adjusted p below 0.01 applied as the threshold. Here the immuneACCESS table is served through TCRdb, limited to in-frame sequences with V and J called. Missing clones are a known gap in these copies; in checked studies unresolved V genes cover under half, and the rest lacks a known reason. That table furnishes V, J and clone size, whereas the DNA furnished D and trimming. This sample has about 84,000 clones in its table, and 82% of those were observed once. Jointly, the top ten make up more than 8% of the sample.

What the research found in general, with its limitations: Improved progression-free and overall survival was found to be associated with pretreatment peripheral blood TCR clonality below the median. Because the sample size was small (n = 29) and many of the analyses were exploratory, the results are meant to be hypothesis-generating. At 3 weeks after the start of treatment, tumor-associated TCR clones in peripheral blood had expanded more in patients with durable benefit (n of about 21, p = 0.022).

Turning to this clone: The antigen this receptor binds is unknown. No much larger clonotype is one base removed from it; base qualities were not supplied.

Looking up the germline V gene yields CDR1 SGHRS and CDR2 YFSETQ. Measured from the cysteine to the phenylalanine, the CDR3 is 18 residues long. Solely the CDR3 DNA is kept, with 54 bases framed from the first base. Here V drops 0 bases and J drops 5 bases, and the junction holds 8 bases not matched to any gene. The receptor comes from a man in his 70s with urothelial cancer. The sample here was PBMCs, taken around atezolizumab (anti-PD-L1) treatment. The chain employs TRBV5-1 and TRBJ2-3, with 14 central nucleotides matching TRBD2. Read as DNA, the sequence is TGCGCCAGCAGCTTGGGTATGGGACTAGCGGGAGCAGGAGATACGCAGTATTTT. This codes for CASSLGMGLAGAGDTQYF.